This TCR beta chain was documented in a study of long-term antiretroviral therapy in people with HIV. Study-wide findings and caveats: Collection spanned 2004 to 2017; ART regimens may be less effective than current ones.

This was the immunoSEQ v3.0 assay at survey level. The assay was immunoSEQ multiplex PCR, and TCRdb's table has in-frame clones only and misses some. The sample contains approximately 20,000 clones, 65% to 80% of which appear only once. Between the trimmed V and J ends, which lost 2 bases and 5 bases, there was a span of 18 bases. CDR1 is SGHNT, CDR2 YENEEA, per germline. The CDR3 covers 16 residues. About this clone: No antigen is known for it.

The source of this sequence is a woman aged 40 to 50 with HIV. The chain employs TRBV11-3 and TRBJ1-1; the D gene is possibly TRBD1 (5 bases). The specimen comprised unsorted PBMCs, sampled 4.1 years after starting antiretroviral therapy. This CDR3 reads CASSLLPGTPKTEAFF. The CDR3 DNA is TGTGCCAGCAGCTTACTCCCAGGGACGCCGAAAACTGAAGCTTTCTTT.